This TCR beta chain was recovered during a study of metastatic and nonmetastatic thyroid tumors. On the study more broadly: Repertoires were compared across blood and tumor or nodule tissue from malignant and benign thyroid patients.

Patients had received no treatment of any kind before thyroid surgery. TCRdb re-analyzed the PCR reads through MiXCR. This sample has about 31,000 clones, with about 21% found just once. The CDR3 runs 15 residues. Germline loops: CDR1 SGHAT, CDR2 FQNNGV. With 5 bases removed from V and 1 base from J, the gap between germline ends came to 14 bases. The TCR originated in a female donor with papillary thyroid cancer or a benign thyroid nodule (not recorded which). Some clones in this sample may be carry-over from other donors' samples. The rearrangement uses TRBV11-2 and TRBJ1-1; weak D call: TRBD1 (6 bases). Sequenced sample: blood. As DNA, the CDR3 is TGTGCCAGCAGCCGTAGTGGGGGGGCGAACACTGAAGCTTTCTTT. This encodes CASSRSGGANTEAFF.